This entry lists 27 T cell receptor beta chains sequenced from one sample in a study of blood T cell repertoires in COVID-19. Assay: immunoSEQ multiplex PCR; the TCRdb copy retains only in-frame clones and omits some. The sample comprises 110,000 or so clones, about 85% of which are singletons, and approximately 13% rests with the top ten. Sequencing used peripheral blood. These TCRs come from a human donor in a cohort sampled during active COVID-19.

The chain is built from TRBV19 and TRBJ1-5, with D unresolved. Germline V gene lookup returns CDR1 LNHDA and CDR2 SQIVND (reference sequence). The CDR3 covers 12 residues. Trimming left V 7 bases short and J 5 bases short, with 9 bases between. This CDR3 is CASNTGDQPQHF. The CDR3 DNA is TGTGCCAGTAACACCGGAGATCAGCCCCAGCATTTT.

This chain connects TRBV4-1 to TRBJ2-1; the match to TRBD1 covers 10 bases. The ends lost 3 bases at V and 6 bases at J; junction bases unmatched: 5. Germline V gene lookup returns CDR1 MGHRA and CDR2 YSYEKL. The CDR3 is 15 amino acids. The CDR3 DNA sequence: TGCGCCAGCAGCCAGGCCGGGACAGGGGTCAATGAGCAGTTCTTC. Translated, it gives CASSQAGTGVNEQFF.

The chain couples TRBV15 to TRBJ1-4, with a weak D call TRBD1 (6 bases). The germline V gene encodes CDR1 LNHNV and CDR2 YYDKDF (reference sequence). The CDR3 consists of 14 residues. Trimming took off 2 bases at V and 7 bases at J, with 11 bases between the two ends. This CDR3 reads CATSRTGSGEKLFF. The CDR3 DNA reads TGTGCCACCAGCAGAACAGGGTCGGGTGAAAAACTGTTTTTT.

The chain has TRBV19 and TRBJ2-7; 9 bases line up with TRBD1. The CDR3 is 15 residues long. Trimming at V came to 2 bases and at J to 6 bases, leaving 8 bases not matched to a gene. The germline CDR1 and CDR2 sequences are LNHDA and SQIVND (reference sequence). CDR3 in DNA: TGTGCCAGTAGTATACCCTCGGACAGGGGACGCGAGCAGTACTTC. Protein: CASSIPSDRGREQYF.

V gene TRBV9 combines with J gene TRBJ1-1; perhaps TRBD1 as D (6 bases). CDR1 is SGDLS, CDR2 YYNGEE, per germline. CDR3 length equals 15 residues. V was cut by 3 bases and J by 3 bases, with 15 bases left in between. The CDR3 region is CASSERTGSDTEAFF. The CDR3 DNA sequence: TGTGCCAGCAGCGAACGTACAGGGTCGGACACTGAAGCTTTCTTT.

The V and J genes are TRBV19 and TRBJ2-7; D perhaps matches TRBD1 (5 bases). Trimming shortened V by 6 bases and J by 2 bases, and 17 bases separated the two germline ends. The germline V gene encodes CDR1 LNHDA and CDR2 SQIVND (reference sequence). The CDR3 has 15 amino acids. CDR3 protein: CASRTRAGSTYEQYF. In DNA form, the CDR3 reads TGTGCCAGTAGGACCCGTGCAGGGTCCACCTACGAGCAGTACTTC. Complete variable domain (other parts from reference TRBV19 and TRBJ2-7): DGGITQSPKYLFRKEGQNVTLSCEQNLNHDAMYWYRQDPGQGLRLIYYSQIVNDFQKGDIAEGYSVSREKKESFPLTVTSAQKNPTAFYLCASRTRAGSTYEQYFGPGTRLTVT.

The gene calls are TRBV7-3 and TRBJ1-3, with D uncertain. This CDR3 has 13 amino acids. Germline-derived CDR1 and CDR2 are SGHTA and FQGTGA. Trimming shortened V by 2 bases and J by 4 bases, and 6 bases separated the two germline ends. The DNA for the CDR3 is TGTGCCAGCAGCTTAGAACACGGAAACACCATATATTTT. Residues: CASSLEHGNTIYF.

This chain uses TRBV10-3 with TRBJ2-3; D possibly corresponds to TRBD2 (5 bases). V lost 4 bases to trimming and J lost 4 bases, with 15 bases between them. The germline V gene has CDR1 ENHRY and CDR2 SYGVKD. This CDR3 spans 15 amino acids. The DNA of the CDR3 is TGTGCCATCAGTGTTGGCCCTACCGGGGCAGATACGCAGTATTTT. Amino acid sequence: CAISVGPTGADTQYF.

This chain links TRBV6-5 with TRBJ1-5; D ambiguous. The CDR3 is 14 residues long. The germline V and J ends were trimmed by 10 bases and 1 base, with 14 bases remaining between them. The germline CDR1 and CDR2 sequences are MNHEY and SVGAGI. The DNA for the CDR3 is TGTGCCACCTCGACTGGGTCCAGCAATCAGCCCCAGCATTTT. Translating it yields CATSTGSSNQPQHF.

The chain is built from TRBV18 and TRBJ1-2; TRBD1 aligns across 8 bases. V gave up 6 bases and J gave up 3 bases; unmatched junction bases: 12. The CDR3 runs to 16 residues. Germline V CDR1 and CDR2: KGHSH, LQKENI. The CDR3 nucleotides read TGTGCCAGCTCGCAAGAATACACAGGGGGGGACTATGGCTACACCTTC. This sequence encodes CASSQEYTGGDYGYTF.

This clone was seen a single time. Within the sample, other DNA sequences also encode this same CDR3. This CDR3 is CASSSQETQYF. CDR3 DNA: TGTGCCAGCAGCAGTCAAGAGACCCAGTACTTC. The rearrangement joins TRBV28 to TRBJ2-5; D is undetermined. This CDR3 is 11 amino acids long. Germline assignment: CDR1 MDHEN and CDR2 SYDVKM. With 6 bases removed from V and 2 bases from J, the gap between germline ends came to 4 bases. Looking up the rest from reference TRBV28 and TRBJ2-5 gives the full variable domain: DVKVTQSSRYLVKRTGEKVFLECVQDMDHENMFWYRQDPGLGLRLIYFSYDVKMKEKGDIPEGYSVSREKKERFSLILESASTNQTSMYLCASSSQETQYFGPGTRLLVL.

This chain uses TRBV6-7 with TRBJ2-1; D perhaps matches TRBD1 (6 bases). Being an ORF, TRBV6-7 has a function that is uncertain. The CDR3 extends over 13 amino acids. The V end was cut by 7 bases, the J end by 6 bases, with 13 bases between. CDR3 sequence reads: CASNYLQGNEQFF. CDR3 sequence (DNA): TGTGCCAGCAACTATCTACAGGGCAATGAGCAGTTCTTC.

The chain combines TRBV20-1 with TRBJ1-5; D possibly corresponds to TRBD1 (5 bases). The germline gives CDR1 DFQATT, CDR2 SNEGSKA (reference sequence). V gave up 3 bases and J gave up 5 bases, with 11 bases separating them. The CDR3 is 13 residues long. The CDR3 DNA follows: TGCAGTGCTAGTCGCGGGGGGGATCAGCCCCAGCATTTT. Protein product: CSASRGGDQPQHF.

V gene TRBV19 combines with J gene TRBJ2-5, with 8 bases aligning to TRBD2. Germline CDR1 LNHDA, CDR2 SQIVND (reference sequence). The CDR3 spans 17 residues. V shed 0 bases, J shed 4 bases, and the junction held 10 bases outside the gene matches. The CDR3: CASSIDRGLGFRETQYF. The CDR3, as DNA: TGTGCCAGTAGTATAGATCGGGGACTAGGCTTTCGAGAGACCCAGTACTTC.

This chain joins TRBV7-6 and TRBJ2-7; possibly TRBD2 for D (6 bases). CDR1 and CDR2 from the germline V gene are SGHVS and FNYEAQ. CDR3 size: 12 residues. Trimming stripped 5 bases from V and 3 bases from J, with 8 bases between. The CDR3 coding sequence is TGTGCCAGCAGCCCAGCGGGCTACGAGCAGTACTTC. Translation gives CASSPAGYEQYF.

This clone was seen more than once but under ten times. This sequence joins TRBV30 and TRBJ1-1, with a possible D match to TRBD1 (6 bases). Trimming cost V 4 bases and J 6 bases, with 12 bases left between them. Germline values: CDR1 GTSNPN, CDR2 SVGIG (reference sequence). This CDR3 region has 12 residues. The CDR3 reads CAWTGEYSEAFF. CDR3 coding DNA: TGTGCCTGGACAGGGGAGTATTCTGAAGCTTTCTTT.

This clone was seen only a few times. V and J are TRBV5-1 and TRBJ2-2, with 10 nucleotides matching TRBD2. Germline V lookup: CDR1 SGHRS, CDR2 YFSETQ. V shed 0 bases and J 0 bases; nucleotides not matched to a gene: 5. The CDR3 is made up of 18 amino acids. CDR3 amino acids: CASSLVTAGGPNTGELFF. The CDR3, as DNA: TGCGCCAGCAGCTTGGTGACAGCGGGGGGGCCGAACACCGGGGAGCTGTTTTTT.

V gene TRBV2 combines with J gene TRBJ2-7; TRBD1 is a possible D gene (6 bases). Trimming shortened V by 2 bases and J by 2 bases, and 13 bases separated the two germline ends. Germline CDR1 and CDR2: SNHLY and FYNNEI. The CDR3 totals 15 residues. The chain's CDR3 is CASSERSGETYEQYF. The CDR3 DNA reads as TGTGCCAGCAGTGAAAGGTCAGGGGAGACCTACGAGCAGTACTTC.

The chain recombines TRBV28 with TRBJ2-4; D not resolved. This CDR3 region has 14 residues. CDR1 MDHEN and CDR2 SYDVKM come from the germline V gene. V was trimmed by 3 bases and J by 9 bases, leaving 15 bases between them. CDR3 in amino acids: CASSFFGPEVIQYF. CDR3 bases: TGTGCCAGCAGTTTTTTCGGCCCCGAGGTCATTCAGTACTTC. The full variable domain, rest sourced from reference TRBV28 and TRBJ2-4, is DVKVTQSSRYLVKRTGEKVFLECVQDMDHENMFWYRQDPGLGLRLIYFSYDVKMKEKGDIPEGYSVSREKKERFSLILESASTNQTSMYLCASSFFGPEVIQYFGAGTRLSVL.

This chain links TRBV24-1 with TRBJ2-1; 10 nucleotides align to TRBD2. With V trimmed by 4 bases and J by 4 bases, 3 bases remained unmatched. The V gene's germline CDR1 is KGHDR and CDR2 SFDVKD. The CDR3 loop spans 15 amino acids. The chain's CDR3 is CATSETSGPYNEQFF. CDR3 nucleotide sequence: TGTGCCACCAGTGAGACTAGCGGGCCATACAATGAGCAGTTCTTC.

The V and J genes are TRBV20-1 and TRBJ1-5; 7 bases map to TRBD1. The CDR3 totals 14 residues. With 3 bases clipped from V and 3 bases from J, the junction kept 5 bases outside the gene matches. Germline V lookup: CDR1 DFQATT, CDR2 SNEGSKA (reference sequence). The CDR3 is CSASVGTVNQPQHF. The CDR3 coding sequence is TGCAGTGCTAGTGTCGGGACAGTCAATCAGCCCCAGCATTTT.

V is TRBV14 and J is TRBJ2-7; 9 nucleotides match TRBD1. After removal of 1 base from V and 1 base from J, the junction contained 5 bases not matched to a gene. The CDR3 covers 16 residues. The V gene's germline CDR1 is SGHDN and CDR2 FVKESK. The CDR3 protein is CASSQAGTGRSYEQYF. CDR3 sequence (DNA): TGTGCCAGCAGCCAAGCCGGGACAGGGCGTTCCTACGAGCAGTACTTC. The whole variable domain, filled in from reference TRBV14 and TRBJ2-7, reads EAGVTQFPSHSVIEKGQTVTLRCDPISGHDNLYWYRRVMGKEIKFLLHFVKESKQDESGMPNNRFLAERTGGTYSTLKVQPAELEDSGVYFCASSQAGTGRSYEQYFGPGTRLTVT.

V is TRBV9 and J is TRBJ2-1; 11 bases match TRBD2. The V and J ends lost 0 bases and 9 bases, in that order; junction bases with no gene match: 8. This CDR3 has 16 residues. The germline gives CDR1 SGDLS, CDR2 YYNGEE. The CDR3 bases are TGTGCCAGCAGCGTAGGAACTAGCGGGGGAAAAGCTGAGCAGTTCTTC. Its protein is CASSVGTSGGKAEQFF.

This chain connects TRBV4-3 to TRBJ2-1; 8 bases agree with TRBD2. Germline CDR1 reads LGHNA; CDR2 reads YSLEER. The CDR3 spans 19 residues. V lost 0 bases and J lost 0; bases outside the gene matches: 10. CDR3 region: CASSQDSVGGGNSYNEQFF. In DNA, the CDR3 is TGCGCCAGCAGCCAAGATTCTGTCGGCGGGGGGAACTCCTACAATGAGCAGTTCTTC.

The chain joins TRBV9 to TRBJ2-3; 7 nucleotides line up with TRBD1. Germline V gene sequence: CDR1 SGDLS, CDR2 YYNGEE. The V segment lost 1 base and the J segment 2 bases; nucleotides outside the gene matches: 7. CDR3 length: 16 amino acids. CDR3: CASSVRGLEITDTQYF. The CDR3 nucleotides are TGTGCCAGCAGCGTAAGGGGGCTAGAGATCACAGATACGCAGTATTTT.

This clone showed up just once. The chain uses TRBV6-6 and TRBJ1-5, with TRBD1 matching over 7 bases. The CDR3 consists of 15 residues. Germline assignment: CDR1 MNHNY and CDR2 SVGAGI (reference sequence). With V trimmed by 9 bases and J by 0 bases, 8 bases remained unmatched. The CDR3 reads CASNTGTASNQPQHF. The CDR3 DNA reads as TGTGCCAGTAACACCGGGACAGCTAGCAATCAGCCCCAGCATTTT.

The V call is TRBV6-5, the J call TRBJ1-2; a possible D gene is TRBD1 (6 bases). Germline loops: CDR1 MNHEY, CDR2 SVGAGI. V lost 0 bases to trimming and J lost 4 bases, with 12 bases between them. There are 15 residues in the CDR3. CDR3 coding DNA: TGTGCCAGCAGTTACTCGAGTACAGGGAGCTATGGCTACACCTTC. It yields the protein CASSYSSTGSYGYTF.